The clone carrying this TCR beta chain has only a few counts. Its specificity is unknown. In the library, individual cDNA molecules carried attached unique molecular identifiers. TCRdb used MiXCR to reprocess the 5' RACE reads, holding one entry per CDR3 protein. Among about 73,000 distinct CDR3 sequences listed, approximately 13% were seen once. The data were obtained in a study of early T cells in non-severe SARS-CoV-2 infection. Study overall: Bulk RNA taken from unsorted whole blood was sequenced, leaving chains unpaired. Findings of the study overall: Sequences matched to VDJdb favored anti-spike CD8 responses, while private and CD4 specificities were missed.

This CDR3 has 14 residues. V was pared by 4 bases and J by 5 bases, with 15 bases between. Germline V lookup: CDR1 MNHNY, CDR2 SVGAGI (reference sequence). The sequenced sample consisted of whole blood. The sequence was collected from an adult who was a healthcare worker with PCR-confirmed SARS-CoV-2 infection or an uninfected control (not recorded which). V gene TRBV6-6 combines with J gene TRBJ2-7, with D perhaps assigned TRBD1 or TRBD2 (6 bases each). The CDR3 region has the DNA TGTGCCAGCAGTTTGACAGGAGGGGCTAACGAGCAGTACTTC. Residues: CASSLTGGANEQYF.